The rows below give T cell receptor beta chains drawn from one sample of a study of vaccination effects on CD4 cells after COVID-19. These receptors lack a known antigen. Sequenced by immunoSEQ multiplex PCR; TCRdb stores in-frame clones only, minus some. The table has some 60,000 clones, approximately 76% seen once. The source was CD4+ T cells from PBMCs cultured with HCoV-NL63 spike peptides, collected before COVID-19 vaccination. The receptor source for this set is a human donor who received a COVID-19 vaccine. Each CDR3 is given with its conserved first and last residue. D genes are given only for firm matches. Clone size is shown for a subset of rows, as once, few, many or a class of expanded clone.

j_call,d_call,clone_size,v_call,cdr3_length,cdr3_aa,cdr3_nt
TRBJ1-2,TRBD1,-,TRBV6-1,14,CASSDATGARGYTF,TGTGCCAGCAGTGACGCGACAGGGGCACGGGGCTACACCTTC
TRBJ2-5,-,-,TRBV18,13,CASLGQGGETQYF,TGTGCCAGCCTCGGGCAGGGAGGAGAGACCCAGTACTTC
TRBJ2-5,TRBD2,-,TRBV9,17,CASSEGDTGGLVETQYF,TGTGCCAGCAGCGAGGGGGATACGGGGGGGCTAGTGGAGACCCAGTACTTC
TRBJ1-5,TRBD1,-,TRBV2,14,CASSGQGGYQPQHF,TGTGCCAGCAGTGGGCAGGGGGGGTATCAGCCCCAGCATTTT
TRBJ2-1,TRBD2,-,TRBV5-1,15,CASSLMSGGMDEQFF,TGCGCCAGCAGCTTGATGAGCGGGGGGATGGATGAGCAGTTCTTC
TRBJ2-5,-,few,TRBV5-4,15,CASSPGGGVQETQYF,TGTGCCAGCAGCCCAGGGGGAGGGGTCCAAGAGACCCAGTACTTC
TRBJ2-4,TRBD1,-,TRBV5-8,16,CASSPGTVLAKNIQYF,TGTGCCAGCAGTCCCGGGACAGTCCTAGCCAAAAACATTCAGTACTTC
TRBJ2-4,-,-,TRBV19,13,CASSIVEGRIQYF,TGTGCCAGTAGTATTGTGGAGGGGCGCATTCAGTACTTC
TRBJ2-3,-,-,TRBV6-5,13,CASRQQAGDTQYF,TGTGCCAGCAGGCAACAGGCGGGAGATACGCAGTATTTT
TRBJ2-5,-,-,TRBV5-5,13,CASSFGGQETQYF,TGTGCCAGCAGCTTTGGGGGTCAAGAGACCCAGTACTTC
TRBJ2-2,-,-,TRBV9,14,CASSVGWNTGELFF,TGTGCCAGCAGCGTAGGATGGAACACCGGGGAGCTGTTTTTT
TRBJ2-4,TRBD2,-,TRBV27,14,CASRAGGAKNIQYF,TGTGCCAGCAGGGCCGGGGGGGCCAAAAACATTCAGTACTTC
TRBJ2-2,-,-,TRBV2,15,CASRGGTLDTGELFF,TGTGCCAGCAGGGGTGGGACCCTCGACACCGGGGAGCTGTTTTTT
TRBJ2-2,-,once,TRBV5-1,14,CASSLAGAGGELFF,TGCGCCAGCAGCTTGGCAGGTGCGGGCGGGGAGCTGTTTTTT
TRBJ1-5,-,-,TRBV12-3/TRBV12-4,12,CASTRSEQPQHF,TGTGCCAGCACCCGATCGGAGCAGCCCCAGCATTTT
TRBJ1-5,-,-,TRBV6-5,14,CASSYLGFRQPQHF,TGTGCCAGCAGTTACCTGGGTTTCCGGCAGCCCCAGCATTTT
TRBJ1-1,-,once,TRBV10-2,12,CASAFAPTEAFF,TGCGCCAGCGCCTTCGCCCCTACTGAAGCTTTCTTT
TRBJ1-1,-,-,TRBV2,13,CASKLDSTALAFF,TGTGCCAGCAAATTGGACAGCACGGCATTGGCTTTCTTT
TRBJ2-5,TRBD2,once,TRBV3-1/TRBV3-2,16,CASSHLSGGEGETQYF,TGTGCCAGCAGCCACCTCTCCGGGGGGGAGGGAGAGACCCAGTACTTC
TRBJ2-6,-,-,TRBV7-3,19,CASSLMGGARGPGANVLTF,TGTGCCAGCAGCTTAATGGGGGGGGCCAGGGGCCCTGGGGCCAACGTCCTGACTTTC
TRBJ1-6,TRBD1,-,TRBV7-9,16,CASSSTAGTGFSPLHF,TGTGCCAGCAGCTCAACCGCCGGGACAGGGTTTTCACCCCTCCACTTT
TRBJ2-5,-,-,TRBV7-2,15,CASSLNRGGLETQYF,TGTGCCAGCAGCTTAAACAGGGGGGGTTTAGAGACCCAGTACTTC
TRBJ2-2,-,-,TRBV5-6,16,CASSPRVQGRTGELFF,TGTGCCAGCAGCCCCCGGGTTCAGGGGAGAACCGGGGAGCTGTTTTTT
TRBJ2-2,-,-,TRBV7-2,15,CASSLVTTNTGELFF,TGTGCCAGCAGCTTAGTCACGACGAACACCGGGGAGCTGTTTTTT
TRBJ2-2,TRBD2,-,TRBV3-1/TRBV3-2,15,CASSLTSGVTGELFF,TGTGCCAGCAGCCTCACTAGCGGGGTAACCGGGGAGCTGTTTTTT
TRBJ2-5,-,-,TRBV5-1,14,CASSLQGGQETQYF,TGCGCCAGCAGCCTACAGGGTGGCCAAGAGACCCAGTACTTC
TRBJ2-3,-,-,TRBV30,12,CAWSRKSDTQYF,TGTGCCTGGAGTCGGAAGTCCGATACGCAGTATTTT
TRBJ1-2,TRBD1,-,TRBV11-2,15,CASSLMERAGGGYTF,TGTGCCAGCAGCTTAATGGAGCGGGCAGGGGGAGGCTACACCTTC
TRBJ1-6,-,-,TRBV10-3,15,CAISEIGLTNSPLHF,TGTGCCATCAGTGAGATCGGGCTGACGAATTCACCCCTCCACTTT
TRBJ1-4,-,few,TRBV9,14,CASSIRGAGEKLFF,TGTGCCAGCAGCATCCGGGGGGCAGGTGAAAAACTGTTTTTT
TRBJ1-5,-,-,TRBV5-1,14,CASSPGAGDQPQHF,TGCGCCAGCAGCCCCGGGGCTGGGGATCAGCCCCAGCATTTT
TRBJ1-2,-,-,TRBV2,14,CASSEALSAGGYTF,TGTGCCAGCAGTGAAGCGCTCTCAGCCGGCGGCTACACCTTC
TRBJ2-3,-,-,TRBV28,15,CASSLVGPNTDTQYF,TGTGCCAGCAGTTTAGTGGGACCAAACACAGATACGCAGTATTTT
TRBJ2-3,-,-,TRBV6-1,15,CASSEIGKGTDTQYF,TGTGCCAGCAGTGAAATTGGCAAGGGCACAGATACGCAGTATTTT
TRBJ2-3,-,-,TRBV15,12,CATSLRSGTQYF,TGTGCCACCAGCTTACGATCTGGTACGCAGTATTTT
TRBJ1-2,-,few,TRBV7-3,14,CASSLGAGDYGYTF,TGTGCCAGCAGCTTAGGGGCAGGGGACTATGGCTACACCTTC